The rows below give T cell receptor beta chains drawn from one sample of a study of T-cell reconstitution after alpha-beta-depleted transplantation in children. TCRdb re-derived calls from the PCR reads in MiXCR, one entry per CDR3 protein. The sample consists of around 400,000 distinct CDR3 sequences, over 20% of them appearing once. The sequencing here drew on PBMCs from the stem cell graft donor, taken from the stem cell graft. All receptors come from a human donor who donated a stem cell graft to a child with acute myeloid leukemia. Each CDR3 is given with its conserved first and last residue. A D gene is named only where the DNA matches it firmly. Some rows have no size entry. The others give once, few or many, or a class for an expanded clone.

DNA: TGCGCCAGCAGCTACCCAATAGGACAGGGGCGAACAGTCGAGCAGTACTTC
CDR3: CASSYPIGQGRTVEQYF
J: TRBJ2-7
V: TRBV5-1
size: .
D: TRBD1

DNA: TGTGCCACCAGTGATTTTGGGAGTGAGACCCAGTACTTC
CDR3: CATSDFGSETQYF
J: TRBJ2-5
V: TRBV24-1
size: .
D: .

DNA: TGCGCCAGCAGCTTGCGGGAAGATGGCGAGCAGTACTTC
CDR3: CASSLREDGEQYF
J: TRBJ2-7
V: TRBV5-1
size: .
D: .

DNA: TGTGCCACCAGTGCCACGCGGACGGACCTCGAACGGACGCAGTATTTT
CDR3: CATSATRTDLERTQYF
J: TRBJ2-3
V: TRBV24-1
size: .
D: .

DNA: TGCGCCAGCAGCTTGCCCCCCACCCCGAATCCTATGAGCACAGATACGCAGTATTTT
CDR3: CASSLPPTPNPMSTDTQYF
J: TRBJ2-3
V: TRBV5-1
size: .
D: .

DNA: TGTGCCAGCAGTTTTGCCCTTTACGAGCAGTACTTC
CDR3: CASSFALYEQYF
J: TRBJ2-7
V: TRBV12-3/TRBV12-4
size: few
D: .

DNA: TGCGCCAGCAGCCAGCGGGACTACAAGACCTACAATGAGCAGTTCTTC
CDR3: CASSQRDYKTYNEQFF
J: TRBJ2-1
V: TRBV4-1
size: .
D: TRBD2

DNA: TGCGCCAGCAGCTTCGACGACAGGGGATGGTACAATGAGCAGTTCTTC
CDR3: CASSFDDRGWYNEQFF
J: TRBJ2-1
V: TRBV5-1
size: few
D: TRBD1

DNA: TGCAGTGCTAGAGTGTATGATGCGTTAGTCAATGAGCAGTTCTTC
CDR3: CSARVYDALVNEQFF
J: TRBJ2-1
V: TRBV20-1
size: many
D: .

DNA: TGCGCCAGCAGTGAGTCCGGACAGGGTGAGGACACTGAAGCTTTCTTT
CDR3: CASSESGQGEDTEAFF
J: TRBJ1-1
V: TRBV10-2
size: many
D: TRBD1

DNA: TGCAGCGTTGCCGGGACCGAGCAGTACTTC
CDR3: CSVAGTEQYF
J: TRBJ2-7
V: TRBV29-1
size: few
D: .

DNA: TGTGCCACCTCAGCGGGAGGATCCTACGAGCAGTACTTC
CDR3: CATSAGGSYEQYF
J: TRBJ2-7
V: TRBV12-3/TRBV12-4
size: .
D: TRBD2

DNA: TGTGCCAGCAGTGAGACAGGGGGCCAAGAGACCCAGTACTTC
CDR3: CASSETGGQETQYF
J: TRBJ2-5
V: TRBV2
size: .
D: TRBD1

DNA: TGTGCCAGCAGCATCGAGGGAATAAGCTCCTACAATGAGCAGTTCTTC
CDR3: CASSIEGISSYNEQFF
J: TRBJ2-1
V: TRBV7-2
size: many
D: .

DNA: TGTGCCAGCAGTCCCGGGACAGCGGTCTATGGCTACACCTTC
CDR3: CASSPGTAVYGYTF
J: TRBJ1-2
V: TRBV12-3/TRBV12-4
size: .
D: TRBD1

DNA: TGTGCCAGCAGCGAGTGGCGGGGTTACGAGCAGTACTTC
CDR3: CASSEWRGYEQYF
J: TRBJ2-7
V: TRBV7-9
size: .
D: .

DNA: TGTGCCAGCAGTTGGGAGGGCACAGATACGCAGTATTTT
CDR3: CASSWEGTDTQYF
J: TRBJ2-3
V: TRBV27
size: .
D: .

DNA: TGCAGTGCTAGAGATCAGGGACAGGGCATCAATCAGCCCCAGCATTTT
CDR3: CSARDQGQGINQPQHF
J: TRBJ1-5
V: TRBV20-1
size: few
D: TRBD1

DNA: TGCAGTGCTAGAGGGACAGGGGGTTACGAGCAGTACTTC
CDR3: CSARGTGGYEQYF
J: TRBJ2-7
V: TRBV20-1
size: many
D: TRBD1

DNA: TGTGCCAGCAGTTTAGATCCCGGAAACACCATATATTTT
CDR3: CASSLDPGNTIYF
J: TRBJ1-3
V: TRBV12-3/TRBV12-4
size: .
D: .

DNA: TGTGCCATCAGTGAAGAGCCACTAATGGGCTCCTATAATTCACCCCTCCACTTT
CDR3: CAISEEPLMGSYNSPLHF
J: TRBJ1-6
V: TRBV10-3
size: .
D: .

DNA: TGTGCCAGCACCCGCCCCGGGACTAGCGGGACGAGGAATGAGCAGTTCTTC
CDR3: CASTRPGTSGTRNEQFF
J: TRBJ2-1
V: TRBV12-3/TRBV12-4
size: many
D: TRBD2

DNA: TGTGCCAGCAGTTTCCTAGCGGGGGCCCTCAATGAGCAGTTCTTC
CDR3: CASSFLAGALNEQFF
J: TRBJ2-1
V: TRBV12-3/TRBV12-4
size: few
D: TRBD2

DNA: TGCAGTGCTAGTCGACAGGCACAAGAGACCCAGTACTTC
CDR3: CSASRQAQETQYF
J: TRBJ2-5
V: TRBV20-1
size: few
D: .

DNA: TGCGCCAGCAGCCAGGGACTAGCGGGAGTCACAGATACGCAGTATTTT
CDR3: CASSQGLAGVTDTQYF
J: TRBJ2-3
V: TRBV5-1
size: .
D: TRBD2

DNA: TGTGCCAGCAGTCCGACAGGGAATACCGGAAACACCATATATTTT
CDR3: CASSPTGNTGNTIYF
J: TRBJ1-3
V: TRBV27
size: .
D: TRBD1

DNA: TGCAGCGTTTCAGGGGGCTCGTCCTACGAGCAGTACTTC
CDR3: CSVSGGSSYEQYF
J: TRBJ2-7
V: TRBV29-1
size: few
D: TRBD1

DNA: TGCGCCAGCAGCCAAGAACGGCAGGGTCCCGAGCAGTACTTC
CDR3: CASSQERQGPEQYF
J: TRBJ2-7
V: TRBV4-1
size: .
D: .

DNA: TGTGCCAGCCTCTTAGCGGGATCCTACAATGAGCAGTTCTTC
CDR3: CASLLAGSYNEQFF
J: TRBJ2-1
V: TRBV28
size: .
D: TRBD2

DNA: TGCGCCAGCAGCTTGGCGGGGGAATCCAATGAGCAGTTCTTC
CDR3: CASSLAGESNEQFF
J: TRBJ2-1
V: TRBV5-1
size: .
D: .

DNA: TGTGCCAGCAGCGGTGGACAGCCCCAAGAGACCCAGTACTTC
CDR3: CASSGGQPQETQYF
J: TRBJ2-5
V: TRBV5-4
size: .
D: .

DNA: TGTGCCACCAGCGCAGGGGGCGAGCAGTACTTC
CDR3: CATSAGGEQYF
J: TRBJ2-7
V: TRBV15
size: .
D: TRBD1

DNA: TGTGCCAGCAGCTCCGGGGACAGTGCGTGGGAGACCCAGTACTTC
CDR3: CASSSGDSAWETQYF
J: TRBJ2-5
V: TRBV5-5
size: .
D: TRBD1

DNA: TGTGCCAGCAGTTACTCGGGACTAGCGGGAGACAATGAGCAGTTCTTC
CDR3: CASSYSGLAGDNEQFF
J: TRBJ2-1
V: TRBV6-5
size: many
D: TRBD2

DNA: TGCAGTGCAATGGGGGAAACTGGGGCCAACGTCCTGACTTTC
CDR3: CSAMGETGANVLTF
J: TRBJ2-6
V: TRBV20-1
size: few
D: .

DNA: TGTGGTCCCCGGACAGGGGGCTACACCTTC
CDR3: CGPRTGGYTF
J: TRBJ1-2
V: TRBV27
size: .
D: TRBD1

DNA: TGTGCCAGCAGCCCAAGACAGGACAGGGGAGTCTACGAGCAGTACTTC
CDR3: CASSPRQDRGVYEQYF
J: TRBJ2-7
V: TRBV12-3/TRBV12-4
size: .
D: TRBD1

DNA: TGTGCCAGCAGTGGCGGCCCCATGAACGGCTACGAGCAGTACTTC
CDR3: CASSGGPMNGYEQYF
J: TRBJ2-7
V: TRBV28
size: .
D: .

DNA: TGCAGCGTGGCGGGAGGGAAAACCGAGCAGTACTTC
CDR3: CSVAGGKTEQYF
J: TRBJ2-7
V: TRBV29-1
size: many
D: TRBD2

DNA: TGTGCCAGCAGCCAAGAAGCTAGCGGGGTCACAGATACGCAGTATTTT
CDR3: CASSQEASGVTDTQYF
J: TRBJ2-3
V: TRBV4-2
size: few
D: TRBD2

DNA: TGTGCCACCAGCAGAGATCAGGAGCCGGGCTACGAGCAGTACTTC
CDR3: CATSRDQEPGYEQYF
J: TRBJ2-7
V: TRBV15
size: many
D: .

DNA: TGTGCCAGCAGCTCCCGGGTGGGACATATCCAAGAGACCCAGTACTTC
CDR3: CASSSRVGHIQETQYF
J: TRBJ2-5
V: TRBV7-2
size: .
D: .

DNA: TGCAGTGCTACCCCACCAACCCGCGATCAGCCCCAGCATTTT
CDR3: CSATPPTRDQPQHF
J: TRBJ1-5
V: TRBV20-1
size: .
D: .

DNA: TGCGCCAGCAGTGCAGAACCCAGGTACAATGAGCAGTTCTTC
CDR3: CASSAEPRYNEQFF
J: TRBJ2-1
V: TRBV4-1
size: .
D: .

DNA: TGCAGTGCTACGAGAGGTGCTGGGGCCAACGTCCTGACTTTC
CDR3: CSATRGAGANVLTF
J: TRBJ2-6
V: TRBV20-1
size: many
D: .

DNA: TGCAGCCCGGGACAGGGGTTCTCAGATACGCAGTATTTT
CDR3: CSPGQGFSDTQYF
J: TRBJ2-3
V: TRBV20-1
size: few
D: TRBD1

DNA: TGTGCCAGCAGTAGGGACCCTGGAAACACCATATATTTT
CDR3: CASSRDPGNTIYF
J: TRBJ1-3
V: TRBV27
size: few
D: .

DNA: TGTGCCAGCAGTTTGCGAGCGCGGGAGCAGTTCTTC
CDR3: CASSLRAREQFF
J: TRBJ2-1
V: TRBV12-3/TRBV12-4
size: many
D: .

DNA: TGCGCCAGCAGCTTGGCTAGGTATGGGACTAGCGGAACCTACAATGAGCAGTTCTTC
CDR3: CASSLARYGTSGTYNEQFF
J: TRBJ2-1
V: TRBV5-1
size: few
D: TRBD2

DNA: TGTGCCAGCAGCTTCGGCAGGTCTAGCGAGCCCCAGCATTTT
CDR3: CASSFGRSSEPQHF
J: TRBJ1-5
V: TRBV7-9
size: few
D: .

DNA: TGCAGTGCTAGCTGGAGTCGGGAGACCCAGTACTTC
CDR3: CSASWSRETQYF
J: TRBJ2-5
V: TRBV20-1
size: few
D: .

DNA: TGTGCCAGCAGTCAGGGTCCCCAGCAGCCCCAGCATTTT
CDR3: CASSQGPQQPQHF
J: TRBJ1-5
V: TRBV12-3/TRBV12-4
size: many
D: .

DNA: TGCAGTGCTAGGACTAGCGGGAGTACCTACGAGCAGTACTTC
CDR3: CSARTSGSTYEQYF
J: TRBJ2-7
V: TRBV20-1
size: many
D: TRBD2

DNA: TGTGCCAGCAGCTTGGGTGGGACAGGCACAGATACGCAGTATTTT
CDR3: CASSLGGTGTDTQYF
J: TRBJ2-3
V: TRBV5-5
size: many
D: TRBD1

DNA: TGCGCCAGCAGCCCGGGAGCCTACAATGAGCAGTTCTTC
CDR3: CASSPGAYNEQFF
J: TRBJ2-1
V: TRBV10-2
size: few
D: .